Listed below are T cell receptor beta chains from one sample, sequenced in a study of PD-1 blockade in classical Hodgkin lymphoma. Data came from immunoSEQ multiplex PCR; TCRdb stores just in-frame clones and leaves some out. The table has about 43,000 clones, approximately 70% seen once. Sequenced material: peripheral blood mononuclear cells (PBMCs), taken before the second cycle of nivolumab. All receptors come from a human donor with classical Hodgkin lymphoma. Both conserved end residues are part of each CDR3. The order of the fields is clone size, V gene, J gene, D gene, CDR3 DNA, CDR3 protein. D genes are given only for firm matches. Part of the rows lack a size; the others show once, few, many or a class for expanded clones.

>-|TRBV27|TRBJ2-2|-
TGTGCCAGCAGTTTGTTCCTGGGCACCGGGGAGCTGTTTTTT
CASSLFLGTGELFF
>-|TRBV27|TRBJ1-2|-
TGTGCCAGCAGTTTATCCCTGTACGGGTACGGCTACACCTTC
CASSLSLYGYGYTF
>medium-sized|TRBV30|TRBJ1-1|-
TGTGCCTGGGGAGAAGGAGGGAACACTGAAGCTTTCTTT
CAWGEGGNTEAFF
>few|TRBV7-2|TRBJ2-6|-
TGTGCCAGCAGCTTACAGGCCCTAAGGGCCAACGTCCTGACTTTC
CASSLQALRANVLTF
>-|TRBV7-6|TRBJ2-2|-
TGTGCCAGCAGCCCGGCCGGGGTGGGGGGGGAGCTGTTTTTT
CASSPAGVGGELFF
>-|TRBV12-5|TRBJ2-1|-
TGTGCTAGTGGCTTAGACTACAATGAGCAGTTCTTC
CASGLDYNEQFF
>-|TRBV7-2|TRBJ1-4|-
TGTGCCAGCAGCCCGAAGCCCCCCTCCGGGCCAGAGAACAAAAAACTGTTTTTT
CASSPKPPSGPENKKLFF
>-|TRBV5-1|TRBJ1-2|TRBD1
TGCGCCAGCAGCCGTGGACAGGATTATGGCTACACCTTC
CASSRGQDYGYTF
>medium-sized|TRBV19|TRBJ1-6|-
TGTGCCAGTACCCGCAAAGGGGATGGTCATTCACCCCTCCACTTT
CASTRKGDGHSPLHF
>-|TRBV6-6|TRBJ1-2|-
TGTGCCAGCAGTTACACGCCCGGGAGTGGCTACACCTTC
CASSYTPGSGYTF
>-|TRBV23-1|TRBJ1-1|-
TGCGCCAGCACCCGGGGAGGACACGCCAACACTGAAGCTTTCTTT
CASTRGGHANTEAFF
>-|TRBV4-2|TRBJ1-4|-
TGTGCCAGCAGCCAAGGGGGTTCTGCAACTAATGAAAAACTGTTTTTT
CASSQGGSATNEKLFF
>-|TRBV2|TRBJ2-5|-
TGTGCCAGCAGTGAGAGAGAGACCCAGTACTTC
CASSERETQYF
>-|TRBV6-5|TRBJ2-4|TRBD2
TGTGCCAGCAGTTACTCGGGGGGGGGTTCCAAAAACATTCAGTACTTC
CASSYSGGGSKNIQYF
>few|TRBV6-5|TRBJ1-3|-
TGTGCCAGCCTTCAGTACTCTGGAAACACCATATATTTT
CASLQYSGNTIYF
>few|TRBV19|TRBJ2-5|TRBD2
TGTGCCAGTAGCCCGACTAGCGGGGGCCTGGAGACCCAGTACTTC
CASSPTSGGLETQYF
>once|TRBV7-6|TRBJ2-5|TRBD2
TGTGCCAGCAGCTTAGGAGTGGGGACTAGTATGGAGACCCAGTACTTC
CASSLGVGTSMETQYF
>-|TRBV4-2|TRBJ2-3|-
TGTGCCAGCAGCCAAGATCGAGCTACGCCCACAGATACGCAGTATTTT
CASSQDRATPTDTQYF
>-|TRBV13|TRBJ1-1|-
TGTGCCAGCAGCTTAGGTAACACTGAAGCTTTCTTT
CASSLGNTEAFF
>-|TRBV10-1|TRBJ2-7|TRBD2
TGCGCCAGCAGCCCCGGACTAGTAGGCGAGCAGTACTTC
CASSPGLVGEQYF
>-|TRBV6-1|TRBJ2-7|TRBD1
TGTGCCAGCAGTGAATTGGGACAGGGGGGCCACGAGCAGTACTTC
CASSELGQGGHEQYF
>-|TRBV27|TRBJ1-6|-
TGTGCCAGCAGTCCTATCCAGGCAGGGTTCAATTCACCCCTCCACTTT
CASSPIQAGFNSPLHF
>-|TRBV9|TRBJ2-1|TRBD2
TGTGCCAGCAGCGTAGAGGGACTAGCGGTCAATGAGCAGTTCTTC
CASSVEGLAVNEQFF
>-|TRBV7-6|TRBJ2-2|-
TGTGCCAGCAGCTTAGGGGGATGGCCCCGGACCGGGGAGCTGTTTTTT
CASSLGGWPRTGELFF
>-|TRBV30|TRBJ1-2|-
TGTGCCTGGAGTGTACGGGACACTGATGGCTACACCTTC
CAWSVRDTDGYTF
>-|TRBV5-1|TRBJ2-5|TRBD2
TGCGCCAGCAGCTTGTGGAGTTCTAGCGGGGGTGTGGAGACCCAGTACTTC
CASSLWSSSGGVETQYF
>-|TRBV7-9|TRBJ2-3|-
TGTGCCAGCAGCTTCAACAGGCCATTCACAGATACGCAGTATTTT
CASSFNRPFTDTQYF
>few|TRBV5-1|TRBJ2-3|TRBD1
TGCGCCAGCAGCAAAGGACAGGGTACAGATACGCAGTATTTT
CASSKGQGTDTQYF
>-|TRBV4-3|TRBJ2-1|-
TGCGCCAGCAGCTCTAGCGTACCGGGAGCCTACAATGAGCAGTTCTTC
CASSSSVPGAYNEQFF
>few|TRBV7-8|TRBJ2-5|TRBD2
TGTGCCAGCAGCTTAGCGGTACGGGGACTAGCGGCCCGCGCGGAGACCCAGTACTTC
CASSLAVRGLAARAETQYF
>-|TRBV10-3|TRBJ2-2|-
TGTGCCATCAGTCTACTAGGTTCCGGGGAGCTGTTTTTT
CAISLLGSGELFF
>-|TRBV27|TRBJ2-1|-
TGTGCCAGCACCCTAGGGGGAAATGAGCAGTTCTTC
CASTLGGNEQFF
>few|TRBV6-1|TRBJ2-7|-
TGTGCCAGCAACGAGCGGTCCTACGAGCAGTACTTC
CASNERSYEQYF
>-|TRBV13|TRBJ2-5|-
TGTGCCAGCATGACAGTTGGCCAAGAGACCCAGTACTTC
CASMTVGQETQYF
>-|TRBV18|TRBJ2-2|TRBD2
TGTGCCAGCTCACCAGATACCGGGACTAGCGGGAGGTCCGGGGAGCTGTTTTTT
CASSPDTGTSGRSGELFF
>-|TRBV25-1|TRBJ2-7|TRBD2
TGTGCCAGCGAGGGACTAGTCGTGGGCGAGCAGTACTTC
CASEGLVVGEQYF
>-|TRBV7-2|TRBJ1-5|-
TGTGCCAGCAGTTTCGACGGCGGCAATCAGCCCCAGCATTTT
CASSFDGGNQPQHF
>-|TRBV5-4|TRBJ1-1|-
TGTGCCAGCAGCCCACAAATGGTTGCAGGGAACACTGAAGCTTTCTTT
CASSPQMVAGNTEAFF
>few|TRBV6-1|TRBJ2-2|TRBD2
TGTGCCAGCAGCGAACTAGCGGGGGCGGCCGGGGAGCTGTTTTTT
CASSELAGAAGELFF
>-|TRBV11-3|TRBJ2-3|TRBD2
TGTGCCAGCAGCTTAGCGTCGACTAGCGGGAGGCTAACAGATACGCAGTATTTT
CASSLASTSGRLTDTQYF
>-|TRBV6-6|TRBJ2-7|TRBD1
TGTGCCAGCAGTTCACAGGGGTACGAGCAGTACTTC
CASSSQGYEQYF
>-|TRBV28|TRBJ2-1|-
TGTGCCAGCAGTCAACTCACAACCCAGGGGATTGCGGGCAATGAGCAGTTCTTC
CASSQLTTQGIAGNEQFF
>-|TRBV5-4|TRBJ1-2|TRBD1
TGTGCCAGCAGCCACGACAGGGAAGATGGCTACACCTTC
CASSHDREDGYTF
>-|TRBV5-4|TRBJ2-7|TRBD2
TGTGCCAGCAGCTGGACGGGGGGTATAGACGAGCAGTACTTC
CASSWTGGIDEQYF
>-|TRBV2|TRBJ1-1|-
TGTGCCAGCAGTCCCCCTTTGAAGGGCACTGAAGCTTTCTTT
CASSPPLKGTEAFF
>-|TRBV13|TRBJ2-2|-
TGTGCCAGCAGTCAGAGACAGACCCTGAACACCGGGGAGCTGTTTTTT
CASSQRQTLNTGELFF
>-|TRBV28|TRBJ1-1|-
TGTGCCAGCAGCCGCCGTTGGGCTGAAGCTTTCTTT
CASSRRWAEAFF
>-|TRBV2|TRBJ2-1|TRBD2
TGTGCCTTTAAAGCCGGAACTAGCGGGAGTTACAATGAGCAGTTCTTC
CAFKAGTSGSYNEQFF
>-|TRBV28|TRBJ1-2|TRBD1
TGTGCCAGCAGTGCGACAGGGACCGAGTACACCTTC
CASSATGTEYTF
>-|TRBV9|TRBJ2-3|TRBD2
TGTGCCAGCAGCGGGGGAGGGAGCACAGATACGCAGTATTTT
CASSGGGSTDTQYF
>-|TRBV11-3|TRBJ2-1|TRBD2
TGTGCCAGCAGCTTAGACCTTACTAGCGGTGAGTTCTTC
CASSLDLTSGEFF
>-|TRBV30|TRBJ1-2|TRBD1
TGTGCCTGGAATCGACAGGGAGGCTACACCTTC
CAWNRQGGYTF
>-|TRBV9|TRBJ1-5|-
TGTGCCAGCAGCCCTGCCCTTAGCAATCAGCCCCAGCATTTT
CASSPALSNQPQHF
>-|TRBV4-2|TRBJ1-2|-
TGTGCCAGCAGCCAAGAGAAGCTCTGCACCTTC
CASSQEKLCTF
>-|TRBV9|TRBJ2-5|-
TGTGCCAGCAGCGTAGGGTGGGGACTTATGGCGGAGACCCAGTACTTC
CASSVGWGLMAETQYF
>few|TRBV4-2|TRBJ2-5|TRBD1
TGTGCCAGCAGCCCCGACAGGGGAAAGACCCAGTACTTC
CASSPDRGKTQYF
>few|TRBV9|TRBJ2-2|-
TGTGCCAGCAAAGAGGCGGGGACCGGGGAGCTGTTTTTT
CASKEAGTGELFF
>-|TRBV5-6|TRBJ2-1|TRBD1
TGTGCCAGCAGTATTCCGGGACAGGGAAGCTCCTACAATGAGCAGTTCTTC
CASSIPGQGSSYNEQFF
>-|TRBV5-5|TRBJ2-3|-
TGTGCCAGCAGCTTGCCGACGTGGCCAGATACGCAGTATTTT
CASSLPTWPDTQYF
>-|TRBV5-1|TRBJ2-1|-
TGCGCCAGCAGCTTTGGGGGCTCGGGTAAAAATGAGCAGTTCTTC
CASSFGGSGKNEQFF